This T cell receptor (beta chain) is from a study of T cell repertoires in cytomegalovirus infection. Study-wide context: An indication of both CMV infection and matching HLA type came from public TCR beta signatures.

General study findings and limits: Ex vivo responses were dominated by HLA-C-restricted CMV-specific TCR beta clonotypes.

One entry per CDR3 protein results from TCRdb running MiXCR on the reads. The sample gives approximately 180,000 distinct CDR3 sequences, 8.5% to 10% of which show up once; about 4.6% is in the top ten. Germline CDR1 is MNHNY and CDR2 is SVGAGI (reference sequence). Trimming removed 0 bases from V and 6 bases from J, with 6 bases in between. This CDR3 is built from 12 residues. This clonotype turned up a few times. Its antigen is unknown. The source of this sequence is a human donor in good health (CMV status not recorded). Some clones in this sample may be carry-over from other donors' samples. The specimen was PBMCs. J is TRBJ2-7 and V is TRBV6-6; D is uncertain. In DNA, the CDR3 is TGTGCCAGCAGTTACTCGGAAGGCGAGCAGTACTTC. Amino acids: CASSYSEGEQYF.